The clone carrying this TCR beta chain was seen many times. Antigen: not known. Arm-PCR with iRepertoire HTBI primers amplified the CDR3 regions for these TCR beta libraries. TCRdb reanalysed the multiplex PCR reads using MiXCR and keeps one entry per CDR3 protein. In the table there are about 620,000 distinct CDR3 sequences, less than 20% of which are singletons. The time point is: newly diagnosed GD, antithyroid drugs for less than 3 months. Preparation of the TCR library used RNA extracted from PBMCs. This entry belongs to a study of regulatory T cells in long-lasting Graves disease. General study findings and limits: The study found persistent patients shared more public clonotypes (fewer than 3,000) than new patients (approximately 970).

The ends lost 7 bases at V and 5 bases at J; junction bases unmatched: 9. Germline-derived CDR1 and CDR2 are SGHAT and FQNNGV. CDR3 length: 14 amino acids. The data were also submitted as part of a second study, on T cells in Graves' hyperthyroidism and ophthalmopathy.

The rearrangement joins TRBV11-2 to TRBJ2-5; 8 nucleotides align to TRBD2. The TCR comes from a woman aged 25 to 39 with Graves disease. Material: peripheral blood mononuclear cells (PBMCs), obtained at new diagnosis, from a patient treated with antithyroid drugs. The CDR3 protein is CASKQLAVHETQYF. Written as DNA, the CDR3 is TGTGCCAGCAAGCAACTAGCGGTGCACGAGACCCAGTACTTC.